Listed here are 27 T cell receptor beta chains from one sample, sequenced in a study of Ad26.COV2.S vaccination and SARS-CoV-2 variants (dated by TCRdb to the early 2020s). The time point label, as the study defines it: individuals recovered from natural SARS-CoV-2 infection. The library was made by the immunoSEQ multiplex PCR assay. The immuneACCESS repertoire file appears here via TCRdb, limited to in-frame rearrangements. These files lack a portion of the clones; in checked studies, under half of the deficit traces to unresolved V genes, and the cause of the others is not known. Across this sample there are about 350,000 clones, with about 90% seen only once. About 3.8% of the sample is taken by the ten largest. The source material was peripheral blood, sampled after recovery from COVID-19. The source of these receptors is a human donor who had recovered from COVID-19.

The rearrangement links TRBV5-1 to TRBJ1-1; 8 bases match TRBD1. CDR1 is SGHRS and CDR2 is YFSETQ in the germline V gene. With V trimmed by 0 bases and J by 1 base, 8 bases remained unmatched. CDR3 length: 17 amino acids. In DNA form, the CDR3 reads TGCGCCAGCAGCTTGGCCGGGACAGGTGCCAGGAACACTGAAGCTTTCTTT. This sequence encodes CASSLAGTGARNTEAFF. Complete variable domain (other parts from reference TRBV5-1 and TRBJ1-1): KAGVTQTPRYLIKTRGQQVTLSCSPISGHRSVSWYQQTPGQGLQFLFEYFSETQRNKGNFPGRFSGRQFSNSRSEMNVSTLELGDSALYLCASSLAGTGARNTEAFFGQGTRLTVV.

In DNA form, the CDR3 reads TGTGCTAGTGGACAGGGATCCACAGATACGCAGTATTTT. Encoded protein: CASGQGSTDTQYF. This sequence joins TRBV12-5 and TRBJ2-3; perhaps TRBD1 as D (6 bases). The CDR3 consists of 13 residues. V lost 6 bases to trimming and J lost 2 bases, with 9 bases between them. Per the germline V gene, CDR1 is LGHNT and CDR2 is FRNRAP.

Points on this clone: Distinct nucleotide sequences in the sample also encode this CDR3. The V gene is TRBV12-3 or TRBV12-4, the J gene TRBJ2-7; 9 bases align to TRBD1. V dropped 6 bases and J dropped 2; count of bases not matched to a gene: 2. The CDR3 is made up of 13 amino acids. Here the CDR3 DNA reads TGTGCCAGCAGGGGGACAGGGACCTACGAGCAGTACTTC. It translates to CASRGTGTYEQYF.

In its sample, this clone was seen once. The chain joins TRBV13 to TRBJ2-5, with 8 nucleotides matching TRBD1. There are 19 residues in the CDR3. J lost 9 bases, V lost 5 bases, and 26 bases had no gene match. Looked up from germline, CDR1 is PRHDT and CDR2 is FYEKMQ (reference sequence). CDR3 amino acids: CASSTRDRGGGATENAQYF. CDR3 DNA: TGTGCCAGCAGCACCCGTGACAGGGGCGGAGGGGCGACGGAGAACGCCCAGTACTTC. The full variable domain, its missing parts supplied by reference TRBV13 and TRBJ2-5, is AAGVIQSPRHLIKEKRETATLKCYPIPRHDTVYWYQQGPGQDPQFLISFYEKMQSDKGSIPDRFSAQQFSDYHSELNMSSLELGDSALYFCASSTRDRGGGATENAQYFGPGTRLLVL.

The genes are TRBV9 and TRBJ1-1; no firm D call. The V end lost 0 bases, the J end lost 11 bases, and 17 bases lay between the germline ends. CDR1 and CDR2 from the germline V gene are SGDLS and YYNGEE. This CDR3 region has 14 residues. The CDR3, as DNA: TGTGCCAGCAGCGTAGGGCCCCAACAGATAGCGGCTTTCTTT. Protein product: CASSVGPQQIAAFF.

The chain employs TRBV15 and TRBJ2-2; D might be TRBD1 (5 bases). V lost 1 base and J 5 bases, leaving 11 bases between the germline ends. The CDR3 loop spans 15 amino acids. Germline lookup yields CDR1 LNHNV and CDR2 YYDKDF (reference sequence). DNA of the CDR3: TGTGCCACCAGCAGAGGGTCAGGGATGACCGGGGAGCTGTTTTTT. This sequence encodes CATSRGSGMTGELFF.

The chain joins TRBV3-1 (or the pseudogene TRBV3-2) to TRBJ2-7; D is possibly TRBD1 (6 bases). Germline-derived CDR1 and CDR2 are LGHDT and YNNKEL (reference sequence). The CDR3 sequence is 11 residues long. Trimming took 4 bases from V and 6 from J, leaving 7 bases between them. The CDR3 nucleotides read TGTGCCAGCAGCCGAGGGGGCGAGCAGTACTTC. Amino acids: CASSRGGEQYF.

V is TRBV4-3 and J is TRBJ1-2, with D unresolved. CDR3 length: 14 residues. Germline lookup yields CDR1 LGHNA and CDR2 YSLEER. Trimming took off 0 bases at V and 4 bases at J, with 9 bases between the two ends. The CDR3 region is CASSQDRRAYGYTF. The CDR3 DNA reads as TGCGCCAGCAGCCAAGATCGGCGAGCCTATGGCTACACCTTC.

CDR3 region: CASSLEPGLSDTQYF. As DNA, the CDR3 is TGTGCCAGCAGCTTAGAACCGGGACTATCAGATACGCAGTATTTT. This sequence joins TRBV7-8 and TRBJ2-3; 7 bases agree with TRBD2. V lost 1 base, J lost 4 bases, and 5 bases stayed unmatched. CDR1 and CDR2 from the germline V gene are SGHVS and FQNEAQ. CDR3 length: 15 residues.

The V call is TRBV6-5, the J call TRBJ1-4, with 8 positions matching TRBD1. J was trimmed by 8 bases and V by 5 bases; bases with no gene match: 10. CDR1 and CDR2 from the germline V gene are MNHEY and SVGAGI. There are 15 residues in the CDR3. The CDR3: CASSPSTTGVEKLFF. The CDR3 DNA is TGTGCCAGCAGTCCATCTACGACAGGGGTCGAAAAACTGTTTTTT.

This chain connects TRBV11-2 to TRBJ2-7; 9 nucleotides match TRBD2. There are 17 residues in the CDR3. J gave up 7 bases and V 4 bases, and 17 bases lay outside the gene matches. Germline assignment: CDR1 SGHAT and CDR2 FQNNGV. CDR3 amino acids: CASSSTVLAGLTGEQYF. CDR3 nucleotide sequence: TGTGCCAGCAGCTCGACTGTACTAGCGGGCCTGACGGGGGAGCAGTACTTC.

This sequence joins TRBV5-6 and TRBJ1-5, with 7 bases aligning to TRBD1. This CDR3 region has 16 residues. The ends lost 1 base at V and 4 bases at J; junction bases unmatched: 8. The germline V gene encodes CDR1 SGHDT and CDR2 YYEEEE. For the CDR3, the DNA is TGTGCCAGCAGCTTGTACACAGGGGAGGGGAATCAGCCCCAGCATTTT. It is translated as CASSLYTGEGNQPQHF.

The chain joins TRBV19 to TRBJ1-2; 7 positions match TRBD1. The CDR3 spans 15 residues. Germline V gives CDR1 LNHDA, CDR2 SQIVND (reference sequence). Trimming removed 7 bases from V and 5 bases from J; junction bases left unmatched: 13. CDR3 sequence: CASNQYRGSVYGYTF. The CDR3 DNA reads TGTGCCAGTAACCAATACAGGGGATCCGTTTATGGCTACACCTTC.

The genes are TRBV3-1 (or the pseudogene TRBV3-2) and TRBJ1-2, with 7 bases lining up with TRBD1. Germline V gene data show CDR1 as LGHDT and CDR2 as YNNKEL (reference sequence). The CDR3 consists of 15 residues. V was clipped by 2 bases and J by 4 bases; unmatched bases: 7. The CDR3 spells CASSQPTGSLYGYTF. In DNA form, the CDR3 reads TGTGCCAGCAGCCAACCGACAGGGAGCCTCTATGGCTACACCTTC.

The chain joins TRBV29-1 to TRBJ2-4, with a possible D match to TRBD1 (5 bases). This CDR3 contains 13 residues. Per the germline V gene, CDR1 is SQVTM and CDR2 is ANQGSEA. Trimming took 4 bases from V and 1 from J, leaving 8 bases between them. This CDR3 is CSVGGSAKNIQYF. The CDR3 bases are TGCAGCGTTGGGGGCAGCGCCAAAAACATTCAGTACTTC.

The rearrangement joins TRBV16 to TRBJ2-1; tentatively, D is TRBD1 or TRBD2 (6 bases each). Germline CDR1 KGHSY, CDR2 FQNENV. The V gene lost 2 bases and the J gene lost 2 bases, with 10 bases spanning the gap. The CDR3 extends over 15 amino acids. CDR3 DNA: TGTGCCAGCAGCCAAGAGGGGGGTCCCTACAATGAGCAGTTCTTC. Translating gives CASSQEGGPYNEQFF.

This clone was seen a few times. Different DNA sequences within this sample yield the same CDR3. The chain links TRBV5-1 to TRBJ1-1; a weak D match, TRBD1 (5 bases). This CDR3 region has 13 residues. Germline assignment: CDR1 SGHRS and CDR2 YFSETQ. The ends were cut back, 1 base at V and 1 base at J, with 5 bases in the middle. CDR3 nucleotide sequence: TGCGCCAGCAGCTTGAGGGGGAACACTGAAGCTTTCTTT. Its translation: CASSLRGNTEAFF.

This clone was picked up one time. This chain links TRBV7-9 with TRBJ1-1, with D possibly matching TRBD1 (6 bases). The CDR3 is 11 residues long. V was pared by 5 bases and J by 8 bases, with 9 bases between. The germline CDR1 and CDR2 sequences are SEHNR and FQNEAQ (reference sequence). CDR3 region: CASSRTDEAFF. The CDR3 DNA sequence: TGTGCCAGCAGCCGGACAGACGAAGCTTTCTTT.

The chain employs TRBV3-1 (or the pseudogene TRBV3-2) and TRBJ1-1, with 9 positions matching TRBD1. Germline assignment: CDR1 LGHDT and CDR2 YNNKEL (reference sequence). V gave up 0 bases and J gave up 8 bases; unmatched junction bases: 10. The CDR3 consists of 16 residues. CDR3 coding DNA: TGTGCCAGCAGCCAAGATGAAGTTTCCGGACAGGGGGAAGCTTTCTTT. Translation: CASSQDEVSGQGEAFF.

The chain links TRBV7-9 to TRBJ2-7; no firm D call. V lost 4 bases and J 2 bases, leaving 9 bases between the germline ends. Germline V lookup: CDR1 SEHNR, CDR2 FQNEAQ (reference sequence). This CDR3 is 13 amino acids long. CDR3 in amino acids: CASSSTITYEQYF. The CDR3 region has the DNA TGTGCCAGCAGCTCGACAATAACCTACGAGCAGTACTTC.

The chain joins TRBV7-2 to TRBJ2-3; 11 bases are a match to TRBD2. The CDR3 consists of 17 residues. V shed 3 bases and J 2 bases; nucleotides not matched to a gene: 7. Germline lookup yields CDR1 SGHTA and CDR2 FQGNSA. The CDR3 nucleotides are TGTGCCAGCAGCTTCTCCGGACTAGCGGGCCTCACAGATACGCAGTATTTT. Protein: CASSFSGLAGLTDTQYF.

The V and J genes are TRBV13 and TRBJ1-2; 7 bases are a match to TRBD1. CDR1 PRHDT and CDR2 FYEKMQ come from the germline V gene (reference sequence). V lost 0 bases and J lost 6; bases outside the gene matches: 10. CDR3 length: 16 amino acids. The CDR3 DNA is TGTGCCAGCAGCTTAGGTGACAGGGTTTACTTGCATGGCTACACCTTC. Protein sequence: CASSLGDRVYLHGYTF.

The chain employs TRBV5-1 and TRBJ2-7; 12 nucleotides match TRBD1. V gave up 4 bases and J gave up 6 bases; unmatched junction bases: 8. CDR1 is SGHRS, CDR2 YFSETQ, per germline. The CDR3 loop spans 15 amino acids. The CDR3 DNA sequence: TGCGCCAGCAGCGGCTCCGGGACAGGGGGCCTCGAGCAGTACTTC. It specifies CASSGSGTGGLEQYF.

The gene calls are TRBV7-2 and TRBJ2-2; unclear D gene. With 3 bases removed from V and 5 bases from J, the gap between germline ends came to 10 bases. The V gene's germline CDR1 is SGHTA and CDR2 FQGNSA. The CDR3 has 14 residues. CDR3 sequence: CASSFSGYTGELFF. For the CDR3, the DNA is TGTGCCAGCAGCTTTTCAGGTTATACCGGGGAGCTGTTTTTT.

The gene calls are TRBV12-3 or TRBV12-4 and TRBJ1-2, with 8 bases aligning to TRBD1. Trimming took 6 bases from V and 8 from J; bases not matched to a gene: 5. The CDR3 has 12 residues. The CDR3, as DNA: TGTGCCAGCAGAGACAGGGGAAGAGGCTACACCTTC. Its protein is CASRDRGRGYTF.

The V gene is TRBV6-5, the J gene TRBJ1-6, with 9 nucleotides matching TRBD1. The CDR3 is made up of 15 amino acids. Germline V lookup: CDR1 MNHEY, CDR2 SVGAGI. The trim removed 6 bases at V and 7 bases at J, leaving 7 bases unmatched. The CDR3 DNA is TGTGCCAGCAGCCGAGGCGGGACAGGGAATTCACCCCTCCACTTT. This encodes CASSRGGTGNSPLHF.

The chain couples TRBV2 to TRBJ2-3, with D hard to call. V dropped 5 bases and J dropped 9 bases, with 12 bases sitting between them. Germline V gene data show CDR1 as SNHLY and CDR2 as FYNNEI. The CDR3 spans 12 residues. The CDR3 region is CASSPRLGTQYF. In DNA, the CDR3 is TGTGCCAGCAGTCCCCGTCTAGGGACGCAGTATTTT.